This TCR beta chain was sequenced for a study of CD8 T cells in Susac syndrome. At the level of the study: Sequenced Susac syndrome patients included five or six with active disease and roughly 8 who were in remission.

J lost 6 bases, V lost 5 bases, and 10 bases had no gene match. The germline V gene has CDR1 DFQATT and CDR2 SNEGSKA (reference sequence). The CDR3 has 14 amino acids. TCR beta sequencing covered blood CD8+ and CD4+ T cells. In contrast to the negatively isolated CD8+ and CD4+ T cells, TEMRA cells were FACS-enriched. Random hexamers were used to reverse transcribe the RNA input (about 0.5 to 1 ug). TCRdb fed the immunoSEQ multiplex PCR reads into MiXCR, producing one record per CDR3 protein. This repertoire shows about 210,000 distinct CDR3 sequences, less than 95% found once; its top ten account for about 0.15%. About this clonotype itself: Its antigen is unknown.

Study results and caveats: By the study's own acknowledgment, its TCR sequencing and HLA analysis included relatively few individuals.

This clonotype originated in a human donor with Susac syndrome. What was sequenced was CD4+ T cells from PBMCs. The rearrangement joins TRBV20-1 to TRBJ1-5; 7 nucleotides agree with TRBD1. The CDR3 nucleotides are TGCAGTGCTCCAAGACAGGGAGGCGCTCAGCCCCAGCATTTT. This encodes CSAPRQGGAQPQHF.